The clone carrying this T cell receptor (beta chain) was detected once. Its matching antigen is unknown. A multiplex PCR was run with 60 Vbeta primers and 13 Jbeta primers. TCRdb's copy holds only in-frame clones and misses some; the assay was immunoSEQ multiplex PCR. The table includes under 200,000 clones, roughly 82% detected once. These data belong to a study of cytomegalovirus exposure and HLA in healthy donors. The wider study: Earlier work reported 100 million or so unique TCR beta sequences from about 180 million T cells. In an early release, HLA-typed donors contributed some 88 million unique TCR sequences.

Findings of the study overall: TCR sequences were mostly rare, though some public TCRs occurred in many donors.

Germline lookup yields CDR1 SGHAT and CDR2 FQNNGV. This CDR3 has 12 residues. Trimming took 3 bases from V and 8 from J; bases not matched to a gene: 3. The chain combines TRBV11-2 with TRBJ1-1; TRBD1 matches 7 bases. Sequencing input: PBMCs. The receptor was derived from a girl between 10 and 17 years old in good health and CMV-seropositive. The CDR3 sequence is CASSLDRLEAFF. In DNA, the CDR3 is TGTGCCAGCAGCTTGGACAGGCTCGAAGCTTTCTTT.